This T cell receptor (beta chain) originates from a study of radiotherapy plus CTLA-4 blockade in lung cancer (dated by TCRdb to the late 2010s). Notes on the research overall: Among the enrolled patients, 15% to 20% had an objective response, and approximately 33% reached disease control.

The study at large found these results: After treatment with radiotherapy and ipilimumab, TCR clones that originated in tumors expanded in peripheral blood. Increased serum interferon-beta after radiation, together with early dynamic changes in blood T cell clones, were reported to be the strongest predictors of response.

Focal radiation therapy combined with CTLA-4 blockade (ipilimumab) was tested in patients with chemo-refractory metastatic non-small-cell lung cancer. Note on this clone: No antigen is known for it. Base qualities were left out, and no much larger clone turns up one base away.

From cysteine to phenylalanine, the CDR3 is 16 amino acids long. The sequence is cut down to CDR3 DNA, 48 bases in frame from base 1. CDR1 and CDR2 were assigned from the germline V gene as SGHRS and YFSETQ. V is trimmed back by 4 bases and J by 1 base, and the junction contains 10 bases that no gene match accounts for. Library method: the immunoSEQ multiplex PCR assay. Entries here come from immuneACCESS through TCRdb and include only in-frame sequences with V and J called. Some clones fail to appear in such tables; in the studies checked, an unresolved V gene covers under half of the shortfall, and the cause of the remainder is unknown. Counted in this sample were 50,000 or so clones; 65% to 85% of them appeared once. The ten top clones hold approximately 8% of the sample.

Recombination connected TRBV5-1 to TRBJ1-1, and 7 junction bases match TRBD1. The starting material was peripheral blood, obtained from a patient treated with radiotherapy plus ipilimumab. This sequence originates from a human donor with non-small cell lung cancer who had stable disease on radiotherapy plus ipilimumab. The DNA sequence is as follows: TGCGCCAGCAGCCCAGGGGGACAGAAGTGGAACACTGAAGCTTTCTTT. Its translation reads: CASSPGGQKWNTEAFF.